The next 9 T cell receptor beta chains were all read from a single sample in a study of T-cell memory formation after mild COVID-19 (dated by TCRdb to the early 2020s). The library came from 5' RACE. Sequenced on an Illumina NovaSeq 6000. TCRdb took the public reads, trimmed them with fastp at Q25, ran MiXCR for clone calling and kept in-frame beta chains. For every CDR3 protein sequence, its rows merge into one entry that carries the most common genes and DNA. Across this sample there are over 350,000 distinct CDR3 sequences, with 15% to 20% seen only once. Roughly 21% of the sample is taken by the ten largest. The sample was PBMCs or a T cell subset sorted from them (not recorded which). These receptors were collected from a man younger than 35 who had mild COVID-19 (a few samples of this study predate the infection). The sample titles of this study are shuffled in the database, so cell type and time point are left out; the donor was told from shared clones.

The CDR3 DNA follows: TGTGCCATCAGTTTACGACAGTTAGGAGAGACCCAGTACTTC. Amino acid sequence: CAISLRQLGETQYF. The chain couples TRBV10-3 to TRBJ2-5; D might be TRBD1 (5 bases). Per germline, CDR1 ENHRY and CDR2 SYGVKD. Trimming took off 5 bases at V and 4 bases at J, with 14 bases between the two ends. The CDR3 extends over 14 amino acids.

This clonotype was recorded a few times. The chain employs TRBV12-3 or TRBV12-4 and TRBJ1-1, with a possible D match to TRBD1 (6 bases). The CDR3 loop spans 13 amino acids. V lost 7 bases to trimming and J lost 5 bases, with 14 bases between them. CDR3 residues: CASIRNQGTEAFF. As DNA, the CDR3 is TGTGCCAGCATACGGAACCAGGGGACTGAAGCTTTCTTT.

This clonotype was recorded a few times. J is TRBJ1-4 and V is TRBV4-2; D gene unclear. The CDR3 is 16 amino acids. Germline CDR1 LGHNA, CDR2 YNFKEQ. The V gene lost 1 base and the J gene lost 3 bases, with 12 bases spanning the gap. The CDR3 coding sequence is TGTGCCAGCAGCCAAGCTGGCAACGGAGCTAATGAAAAACTGTTTTTT. Encoded protein: CASSQAGNGANEKLFF.

Many counts were recorded for this clonotype. J is TRBJ1-4 and V is TRBV27; D call uncertain. CDR3 length: 15 residues. Germline CDR1 is MNHEY and CDR2 is SMNVEV (reference sequence). V lost 3 bases and J lost 5, with 13 bases in between. CDR3 amino acids: CASSFMPDRNEKLFF. CDR3 coding DNA: TGTGCCAGCAGTTTCATGCCAGACCGAAATGAAAAACTGTTTTTT.

The chain recombines TRBV4-3 with TRBJ2-5, with D unresolved. The CDR3 consists of 15 residues. The V gene lost 1 base and the J gene lost 0 bases, with 9 bases spanning the gap. Germline V gene data show CDR1 as LGHNA and CDR2 as YSLEER. CDR3 sequence (DNA): TGCGCCAGCAGCCAAGTGGCAGGTGACCAAGAGACCCAGTACTTC. As protein: CASSQVAGDQETQYF.

The CDR3 protein is CASSQDLGWTPNTGELFF. The CDR3 nucleotides are TGTGCCAGCAGCCAAGATCTCGGGTGGACTCCGAACACCGGGGAGCTGTTTTTT. The chain employs TRBV14 and TRBJ2-2; D might be TRBD2 (5 bases). The CDR3 covers 18 residues. Trimming stripped 0 bases from V and 0 bases from J, with 14 bases between. CDR1 is SGHDN, CDR2 FVKESK, per germline.

The gene calls are TRBV20-1 and TRBJ2-1, with 14 bases aligning to TRBD2. The CDR3 extends over 17 amino acids. V gave up 3 bases and J gave up 3 bases; unmatched junction bases: 7. Germline values: CDR1 DFQATT, CDR2 SNEGSKA (reference sequence). This CDR3 reads CSASRGLAGGIYNEQFF. CDR3 nucleotides: TGCAGTGCTAGTAGAGGACTAGCGGGGGGAATCTACAATGAGCAGTTCTTC.

V usage is TRBV7-9 and J usage is TRBJ2-7; D may be TRBD1 (5 bases). With 5 bases removed from V and 6 bases from J, the gap between germline ends came to 11 bases. The CDR3 has 12 amino acids. Germline values: CDR1 SEHNR, CDR2 FQNEAQ (reference sequence). CDR3 residues: CASSQGAGEQYF. DNA of the CDR3: TGTGCCAGCAGCCAAGGGGCCGGCGAGCAGTACTTC.

This clonotype was recorded a few times. The CDR3 DNA is TGTGCCAGCAGCCAAGAGACTAGCGGGGGCCCTTTCTACAATGAGCAGTTCTTC. It codes for CASSQETSGGPFYNEQFF. The V and J genes are TRBV4-2 and TRBJ2-1; 12 positions match TRBD2. There are 18 residues in the CDR3. Germline V gene lookup returns CDR1 LGHNA and CDR2 YNFKEQ. V lost 0 bases to trimming and J lost 3 bases; unmatched junction nucleotides: 6.